The rows below give T cell receptor beta chains drawn from one sample of a study of shared clonotypes between healthy human individuals. Sequencing used immunoSEQ multiplex PCR; TCRdb keeps in-frame clones, though not all of them. The sample includes about 2,100,000 clones, around 93% of them seen just once. Material: naive CD8+ T cells from PBMCs. Every receptor here comes from a man aged 18 to 30 in good health. Some clones in this sample may be carry-over from other donors' samples. Both conserved end residues are part of each CDR3. Each record gives: D gene, J gene, CDR3 length, clone size, V gene, CDR3 DNA, CDR3 protein. A D gene is named only where the DNA matches it firmly. Clone size is not always given. Where it is, it says once, few, many or a class for expanded clones.

d_call: .
j_call: TRBJ2-1
cdr3_length: 15
clone_size: .
v_call: TRBV5-6
cdr3_nt: TGTGCCAGCAGCTTGAGTACGGGAGTGAAGAATGAGCAGTTCTTC
cdr3_aa: CASSLSTGVKNEQFF

d_call: TRBD2
j_call: TRBJ2-3
cdr3_length: 17
clone_size: .
v_call: TRBV28
cdr3_nt: TGTGCCAGCAGTTTAGAAGCGGGAGGGCCGTCGGCAGATACGCAGTATTTT
cdr3_aa: CASSLEAGGPSADTQYF

d_call: .
j_call: TRBJ2-3
cdr3_length: 10
clone_size: .
v_call: TRBV7-9
cdr3_nt: TGTGCCACCTACACAGATACGCAGTATTTT
cdr3_aa: CATYTDTQYF

d_call: .
j_call: TRBJ1-5
cdr3_length: 13
clone_size: .
v_call: TRBV25-1
cdr3_nt: TGTGCCAGCAGTGAGAGGGGCGGACAGCCCCAGCATTTT
cdr3_aa: CASSERGGQPQHF

d_call: .
j_call: TRBJ2-2
cdr3_length: 14
clone_size: .
v_call: TRBV9
cdr3_nt: TGTGCCAGCAGCGTAGCGACGGGGACCGGGGAGCTGTTTTTT
cdr3_aa: CASSVATGTGELFF

d_call: .
j_call: TRBJ2-3
cdr3_length: 13
clone_size: .
v_call: TRBV29-1
cdr3_nt: TGCAGCGTGTGGACCCCTATCACAGATACGCAGTATTTT
cdr3_aa: CSVWTPITDTQYF

d_call: TRBD1
j_call: TRBJ1-2
cdr3_length: 13
clone_size: .
v_call: TRBV7-3
cdr3_nt: TGTGCCAGCAGCACGGGACAGGGGCATGGCTACACCTTC
cdr3_aa: CASSTGQGHGYTF

d_call: TRBD1
j_call: TRBJ2-7
cdr3_length: 15
clone_size: .
v_call: TRBV4-1
cdr3_nt: TGCGCCAGCAGCCAAGACCCAGGGGGCTCCTACGAGCAGTACTTC
cdr3_aa: CASSQDPGGSYEQYF

d_call: TRBD2
j_call: TRBJ2-1
cdr3_length: 14
clone_size: .
v_call: TRBV10-3
cdr3_nt: TGTGCCATACAGACTAGCGGGAGGGTCCATGAGCAGTTCTTC
cdr3_aa: CAIQTSGRVHEQFF

d_call: TRBD1
j_call: TRBJ1-2
cdr3_length: 14
clone_size: once
v_call: TRBV9
cdr3_nt: TGTGCCAGCAGCGAAGACAGGGTCGGTTATGGCTACACCTTC
cdr3_aa: CASSEDRVGYGYTF

d_call: TRBD1
j_call: TRBJ2-1
cdr3_length: 15
clone_size: once
v_call: TRBV6-5
cdr3_nt: TGTGCCAGCAGTTACGGAGAGACAGGGCTCAATGAGCAGTTCTTC
cdr3_aa: CASSYGETGLNEQFF

d_call: TRBD2
j_call: TRBJ2-1
cdr3_length: 17
clone_size: .
v_call: TRBV27
cdr3_nt: TGTGCCAGCAGCGACTCTGGGACTAGCGGCTCCTACAATGAGCAGTTCTTC
cdr3_aa: CASSDSGTSGSYNEQFF

d_call: TRBD2
j_call: TRBJ2-1
cdr3_length: 15
clone_size: .
v_call: TRBV30
cdr3_nt: TGTGCCTGGAGTATAAGACTAGCTCAAGTCGGTGAGCAGTTCTTC
cdr3_aa: CAWSIRLAQVGEQFF

d_call: .
j_call: TRBJ1-3
cdr3_length: 13
clone_size: once
v_call: TRBV19
cdr3_nt: TGTGCCAGTAGTATAGGGCAGGGAAACACCATATATTTT
cdr3_aa: CASSIGQGNTIYF

d_call: .
j_call: TRBJ2-5
cdr3_length: 13
clone_size: .
v_call: TRBV5-6
cdr3_nt: TGTGCCAGCAGCTTGGGGGACGGCAAGACCCAGTACTTC
cdr3_aa: CASSLGDGKTQYF

d_call: TRBD2
j_call: TRBJ2-7
cdr3_length: 17
clone_size: .
v_call: TRBV30
cdr3_nt: TGTGCCTGGAGTGTACTCGGGCTAGCGGGGGGGACCTACGAGCAGTACTTC
cdr3_aa: CAWSVLGLAGGTYEQYF

d_call: TRBD2
j_call: TRBJ2-1
cdr3_length: 16
clone_size: .
v_call: TRBV11-2
cdr3_nt: TGTGCCAGCAGCTTATTCAGACTAGCGGGAGAGCGGGAGCAGTTCTTC
cdr3_aa: CASSLFRLAGEREQFF

d_call: .
j_call: TRBJ2-1
cdr3_length: 16
clone_size: once
v_call: TRBV9
cdr3_nt: TGTGCCAGCAACCCGAGGAGGGATAGCTCCTACAATGAGCAGTTCTTC
cdr3_aa: CASNPRRDSSYNEQFF

d_call: .
j_call: TRBJ2-1
cdr3_length: 13
clone_size: .
v_call: TRBV27
cdr3_nt: TGTGCCAGCAGTTTAATAGCGTACAATGAGCAGTTCTTC
cdr3_aa: CASSLIAYNEQFF

d_call: .
j_call: TRBJ2-3
cdr3_length: 14
clone_size: .
v_call: TRBV13
cdr3_nt: TGTGCCAGCGGCGATGGCGGCGACACAGATACGCAGTATTTT
cdr3_aa: CASGDGGDTDTQYF

d_call: TRBD1
j_call: TRBJ1-4
cdr3_length: 11
clone_size: .
v_call: TRBV5-4
cdr3_nt: TGTGCCAGCAGCAATGACAGGGAACTGTTTTTT
cdr3_aa: CASSNDRELFF

d_call: .
j_call: TRBJ1-4
cdr3_length: 15
clone_size: .
v_call: TRBV15
cdr3_nt: TGTGCCACCAGCAGAGTCCCCCCTTTTAATGAAAAACTGTTTTTT
cdr3_aa: CATSRVPPFNEKLFF

d_call: TRBD1
j_call: TRBJ2-7
cdr3_length: 15
clone_size: .
v_call: TRBV5-5
cdr3_nt: TGTGCCAGCAGCGTCCGACAGGGGAGCTCCTACGAGCAGTACTTC
cdr3_aa: CASSVRQGSSYEQYF

d_call: .
j_call: TRBJ2-5
cdr3_length: 14
clone_size: .
v_call: TRBV9
cdr3_nt: TGTGCCAGCAGCGTTACAGGAGAACAAGAGACCCAGTACTTC
cdr3_aa: CASSVTGEQETQYF

d_call: .
j_call: TRBJ1-4
cdr3_length: 14
clone_size: .
v_call: TRBV21-1
cdr3_nt: TGTGCCAGCACCCAGAGGAACAGCAATGAAAAACTGTTTTTT
cdr3_aa: CASTQRNSNEKLFF

d_call: .
j_call: TRBJ1-5
cdr3_length: 13
clone_size: .
v_call: TRBV5-1
cdr3_nt: TGCGCCAGCAGCTTGGTTTTGGGTCAGCCCCAGCATTTT
cdr3_aa: CASSLVLGQPQHF

d_call: TRBD2
j_call: TRBJ2-1
cdr3_length: 14
clone_size: .
v_call: TRBV6-1
cdr3_nt: TGTGCCAGCAGTAGAACTAGCGGGGACAATGAGCAGTTCTTC
cdr3_aa: CASSRTSGDNEQFF

d_call: TRBD1
j_call: TRBJ1-4
cdr3_length: 14
clone_size: .
v_call: TRBV27
cdr3_nt: TGTGCCAGCAGTACCCGGGACAGAAATGAAAAACTGTTTTTT
cdr3_aa: CASSTRDRNEKLFF

d_call: .
j_call: TRBJ1-1
cdr3_length: 15
clone_size: .
v_call: TRBV7-2
cdr3_nt: TGTGCCAGCAGCCCTTGGACGGGACGCCCTAGAGAAGCTTTCTTT
cdr3_aa: CASSPWTGRPREAFF

d_call: .
j_call: TRBJ2-7
cdr3_length: 13
clone_size: .
v_call: TRBV27
cdr3_nt: TGTGCCAGCAGTTTATCGCAGGTCTACGAGCAGTACTTC
cdr3_aa: CASSLSQVYEQYF

d_call: TRBD2
j_call: TRBJ2-1
cdr3_length: 16
clone_size: .
v_call: TRBV9
cdr3_nt: TGTGCCAGCAGCGTTACCGGGACTAGCGGGACGAATGAGCAGTTCTTC
cdr3_aa: CASSVTGTSGTNEQFF

d_call: .
j_call: TRBJ2-2
cdr3_length: 15
clone_size: .
v_call: TRBV7-9
cdr3_nt: TGTGCCAGCAGCTCGTCGAGGCAGGGCACCGGGGAGCTGTTTTTT
cdr3_aa: CASSSSRQGTGELFF

d_call: .
j_call: TRBJ2-7
cdr3_length: 16
clone_size: once
v_call: TRBV7-8
cdr3_nt: TGTGCCAGCAGCTTAGCAGTCTCAGGGCCTACCTACGAGCAGTACTTC
cdr3_aa: CASSLAVSGPTYEQYF

d_call: .
j_call: TRBJ1-1
cdr3_length: 12
clone_size: .
v_call: TRBV11-2
cdr3_nt: TGTGCCAGCAGCCTGGCAGGGAAGGGAGCTTTCTTT
cdr3_aa: CASSLAGKGAFF

d_call: .
j_call: TRBJ1-4
cdr3_length: 15
clone_size: .
v_call: TRBV7-9
cdr3_nt: TGTGCCGTTAAGCTGGGGGACGTGTGGGATGAAAAACTGTTTTTT
cdr3_aa: CAVKLGDVWDEKLFF

d_call: .
j_call: TRBJ1-2
cdr3_length: 15
clone_size: .
v_call: TRBV6-5
cdr3_nt: TGTGCCAGCAGTTACTCGATTCCAGGGCACTATGGCTACACCTTC
cdr3_aa: CASSYSIPGHYGYTF

d_call: TRBD2
j_call: TRBJ2-5
cdr3_length: 15
clone_size: .
v_call: TRBV27
cdr3_nt: TGTGCCAGCAGTCCCGGACTAGCTCTGAGAGAGACCCAGTACTTC
cdr3_aa: CASSPGLALRETQYF

d_call: TRBD1
j_call: TRBJ1-1
cdr3_length: 14
clone_size: .
v_call: TRBV27
cdr3_nt: TGTGCCAGCAGTTTAGACGGGACAGGGACTGAAGCTTTCTTT
cdr3_aa: CASSLDGTGTEAFF

d_call: .
j_call: TRBJ2-2
cdr3_length: 15
clone_size: .
v_call: TRBV11-2
cdr3_nt: TGTGCCAGCAGCTTAGATCGGATTTGGGGGTGGGAGCTGTTTTTT
cdr3_aa: CASSLDRIWGWELFF

d_call: TRBD1
j_call: TRBJ1-2
cdr3_length: 16
clone_size: .
v_call: TRBV15
cdr3_nt: TGTGCCACCAGCAGAGCGACAGGGAAATATAACTATGGCTACACCTTC
cdr3_aa: CATSRATGKYNYGYTF

d_call: .
j_call: TRBJ2-2
cdr3_length: 17
clone_size: .
v_call: TRBV15
cdr3_nt: TGTGCCACCAGCAGAGAACGACCTAAGCGGCTCACCGGGGAGCTGTTTTTT
cdr3_aa: CATSRERPKRLTGELFF

d_call: .
j_call: TRBJ1-2
cdr3_length: 12
clone_size: .
v_call: TRBV21-1
cdr3_nt: TGTGCCATCCACAGGGGGACTTATGGCTACACCTTC
cdr3_aa: CAIHRGTYGYTF

d_call: TRBD1
j_call: TRBJ2-7
cdr3_length: 13
clone_size: once
v_call: TRBV19
cdr3_nt: TGTGCCAGTGAACCGGGACAGAGCTACGAGCAGTACTTC
cdr3_aa: CASEPGQSYEQYF

d_call: TRBD2
j_call: TRBJ2-7
cdr3_length: 16
clone_size: .
v_call: TRBV15
cdr3_nt: TGTGCCACCAGCTACCCTAGCGGGAGTCCCTCCTACGAGCAGTACTTC
cdr3_aa: CATSYPSGSPSYEQYF

d_call: .
j_call: TRBJ2-2
cdr3_length: 14
clone_size: .
v_call: TRBV7-9
cdr3_nt: TGTGCCAGCAGCCCAGTGTGGGCCACCGGGGAGCTGTTTTTT
cdr3_aa: CASSPVWATGELFF

d_call: .
j_call: TRBJ1-1
cdr3_length: 12
clone_size: few
v_call: TRBV9
cdr3_nt: TGTGCCAGCAGCGGGAGGGGAACTGAAGCTTTCTTT
cdr3_aa: CASSGRGTEAFF

d_call: .
j_call: TRBJ2-1
cdr3_length: 13
clone_size: .
v_call: TRBV27
cdr3_nt: TGTGCCAGCAGTACCCTATCTAGAACTGAGCAGTTCTTC
cdr3_aa: CASSTLSRTEQFF

d_call: .
j_call: TRBJ1-3
cdr3_length: 14
clone_size: .
v_call: TRBV12-5
cdr3_nt: TGTGCTAGTGTGCGACCGAACTCTGGAAACACCATATATTTT
cdr3_aa: CASVRPNSGNTIYF

d_call: .
j_call: TRBJ1-5
cdr3_length: 16
clone_size: few
v_call: TRBV7-9
cdr3_nt: TGTGCCAGCAGCTTGGGGGAGGGGTATAGCAATCAGCCCCAGCATTTT
cdr3_aa: CASSLGEGYSNQPQHF